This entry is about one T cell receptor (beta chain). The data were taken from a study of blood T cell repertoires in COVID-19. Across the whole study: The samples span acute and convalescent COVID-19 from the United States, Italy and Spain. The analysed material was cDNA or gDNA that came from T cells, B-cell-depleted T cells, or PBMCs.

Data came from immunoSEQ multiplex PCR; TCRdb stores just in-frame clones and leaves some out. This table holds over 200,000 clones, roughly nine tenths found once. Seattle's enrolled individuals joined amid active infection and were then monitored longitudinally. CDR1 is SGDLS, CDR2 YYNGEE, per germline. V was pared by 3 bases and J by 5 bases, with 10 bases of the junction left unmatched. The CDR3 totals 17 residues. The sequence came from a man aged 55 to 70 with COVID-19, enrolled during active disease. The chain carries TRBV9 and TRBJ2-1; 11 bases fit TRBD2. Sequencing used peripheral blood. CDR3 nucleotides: TGTGCCAGCAGCGAGAGGGCCTTACTAGCGGGAGACAATGAGCAGTTCTTC. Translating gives CASSERALLAGDNEQFF.